A few counts support the clone carrying this TCR beta chain. The target antigen is unknown. The CDR3 spans 12 residues. The V end was cut by 5 bases, the J end by 4 bases, with 11 bases between. In germline, CDR1 is SQVTM, CDR2 ANQGSEA. In TCRdb, the 5' RACE reads were re-called with MiXCR into one record per CDR3 protein. The repertoire consists of 450,000 to 650,000 distinct CDR3 sequences, with over 12% occurring once and the leading ten covering around 0.48%. The data stem from a study of identical twins. Broader study findings: Conclusions rested on cross-sectional statistics rather than following the same donors.

These same data were also listed under a study on yellow fever vaccine responses in identical twins.

Sequencing input: CD4+ T cells sorted from blood. The gene calls are TRBV29-1 and TRBJ1-1, with TRBD1 as a possible D gene (6 bases). This TCR derives from a woman aged 18-30 years in good health. In DNA form, the CDR3 reads TGCAGCGTTCTAACACAGGGCACTGAAGCTTTCTTT. Its translation: CSVLTQGTEAFF.